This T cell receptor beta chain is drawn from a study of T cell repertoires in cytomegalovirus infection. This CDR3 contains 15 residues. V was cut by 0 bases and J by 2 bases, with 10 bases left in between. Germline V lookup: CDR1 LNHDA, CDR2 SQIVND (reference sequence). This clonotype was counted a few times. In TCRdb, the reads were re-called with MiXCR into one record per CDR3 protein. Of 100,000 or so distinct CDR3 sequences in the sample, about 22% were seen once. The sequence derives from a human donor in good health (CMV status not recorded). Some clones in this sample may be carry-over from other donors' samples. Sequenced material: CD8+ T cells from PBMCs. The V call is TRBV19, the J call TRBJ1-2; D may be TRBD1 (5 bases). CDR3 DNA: TGTGCCAGTAGTATAGATGGGGCAGACAACTATGGCTACACCTTC. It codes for CASSIDGADNYGYTF.